These 11 T cell receptor beta chains were sequenced from one sample in a study of T cells in Graves' hyperthyroidism and ophthalmopathy. TCR beta CDR3 sequences were amplified from RNA transcripts. TCR CDR3 underwent first-round RT-PCR with the HTBI primer set. MiXCR was run by TCRdb on the multiplex PCR reads, yielding one entry per CDR3 protein. Among approximately 400,000 distinct CDR3 sequences listed, more than 15% were seen once. The sequencing sample was made of blood. These receptors were taken from a woman under 30 with Graves' hyperthyroidism.

This clonotype has a handful of counts. V and J are TRBV2 and TRBJ2-3; 8 nucleotides align to TRBD1. Germline CDR1 reads SNHLY; CDR2 reads FYNNEI. The CDR3 contains 14 residues. Losses at the gene ends were 6 bases for V and 4 bases for J; bases not matched to a gene: 6. CDR3 residues: CASSPTGESDTQYF. In nucleotides, the CDR3 is TGTGCCAGCAGCCCGACAGGGGAATCAGATACGCAGTATTTT. The variable domain in full, completed from reference TRBV2 and TRBJ2-3, reads EPEVTQTPSHQVTQMGQEVILRCVPISNHLYFYWYRQILGQKVEFLVSFYNNEISEKSEIFDDQFSVERPDGSNFTLKIRSTKLEDSAMYFCASSPTGESDTQYFGPGTRLTVL.

The chain is built from TRBV10-3 and TRBJ2-5, with 7 positions matching TRBD1. Trimming at V came to 6 bases and at J to 2 bases, leaving 15 bases not matched to a gene. Germline CDR1 ENHRY, CDR2 SYGVKD. The CDR3 is 17 residues long. CDR3 sequence: CAISRFDPRQGQETQYF. The CDR3 region has the DNA TGTGCCATCAGCCGGTTTGACCCTAGACAGGGTCAAGAGACCCAGTACTTC.

This clonotype was observed many times. This sequence joins TRBV30 and TRBJ2-1; D uncertain. V lost 2 bases to trimming and J lost 7 bases, with 6 bases between them. The CDR3 runs 11 residues. The germline V gene has CDR1 GTSNPN and CDR2 SVGIG (reference sequence). The CDR3 DNA follows: TGTGCCTGGAGTCTTATGAATGAGCAGTTCTTC. It translates to CAWSLMNEQFF.

In DNA, the CDR3 is TGCGCCAGCAGCCGGCCTCCGCCGAACACCGGGGAGCTGTTTTTT. It specifies CASSRPPPNTGELFF. The rearrangement links TRBV4-1 to TRBJ2-2; D gene ambiguous. The CDR3 runs 15 residues. V was pared by 4 bases and J by 0 bases, with 9 bases between. The germline V gene has CDR1 MGHRA and CDR2 YSYEKL.

At least ten counts were recorded for this clonotype. The CDR3 DNA reads as TGTGCCAGCAGCCCAGACAGGCGCCTATCCTACGAGCAGTACTTC. This sequence encodes CASSPDRRLSYEQYF. The rearrangement joins TRBV12-3 or TRBV12-4 to TRBJ2-7, with a weak D call TRBD1 (6 bases). Trimming removed 6 bases at V and 1 base at J, with 16 bases between. The CDR3 runs 15 residues.

This clonotype was picked up many times. The chain is built from TRBV20-1 and TRBJ2-7, with 14 positions matching TRBD2. Germline V CDR1 and CDR2: DFQATT, SNEGSKA (reference sequence). The CDR3 runs to 19 residues. V was pared by 5 bases and J by 4 bases, with 19 bases of the junction left unmatched. The CDR3 nucleotides read TGCAGTGCTGTGCCCTCTCCCGGGACTAGCGGGGGAAGGGGGTACGAGCAGTACTTC. It translates to CSAVPSPGTSGGRGYEQYF.

The chain joins TRBV27 to TRBJ2-1, with 9 bases aligning to TRBD1. With 5 bases clipped from V and 9 bases from J, the junction kept 8 bases outside the gene matches. Looked up from germline, CDR1 is MNHEY and CDR2 is SMNVEV (reference sequence). The CDR3 sequence is 14 residues long. The chain's CDR3 is CASSGGQGNTEQFF. CDR3 sequence (DNA): TGTGCCAGCAGTGGGGGACAGGGTAATACTGAGCAGTTCTTC.

This clonotype was observed many times. The genes are TRBV12-3 or TRBV12-4 and TRBJ2-7; 12 nucleotides match TRBD2. This CDR3 is built from 18 residues. V lost 0 bases to trimming and J lost 4 bases; unmatched junction nucleotides: 10. The CDR3 sequence: CASSLAVELAGGGYEQYF. Written as DNA, the CDR3 is TGTGCCAGCAGTTTAGCGGTTGAACTAGCGGGAGGAGGTTACGAGCAGTACTTC.

This chain uses TRBV7-6 with TRBJ2-1; D is perhaps TRBD1 (6 bases). Trimming cost V 1 base and J 6 bases, with 19 bases left between them. From germline, CDR1 is SGHVS and CDR2 FNYEAQ. The CDR3 is 17 residues long. The DNA of the CDR3 is TGTGCCAGCAGCTTAGAGGTCGTAGCCCGAGGGGGCAATGAGCAGTTCTTC. Protein sequence: CASSLEVVARGGNEQFF. Based on the CDR3 plus reference TRBV7-6 and TRBJ2-1, the full variable domain is GAGVSQSPRYKVTKRGQDVALRCDPISGHVSLYWYRQALGQGPEFLTYFNYEAQQDKSGLPNDRFSAERPEGSISTLTIQRTEQRDSAMYRCASSLEVVARGGNEQFFGPGTRLTVL.

Remarks on this clonotype: A much larger clone sits a single nucleotide away, making a read error possible. This chain links TRBV10-3 with TRBJ2-4; 8 bases are shared with TRBD2. Germline V lookup: CDR1 ENHRY, CDR2 SYGVKD. The length of the CDR3 is 16 residues. For the CDR3, the DNA is TGTGCCATCAGTGAGGTGAACAGGGCGGGAGGAAACATTCAGCACTTC. Its translation: CAISEVNRAGGNIQHF.

The rearrangement joins TRBV7-2 to TRBJ2-7, with 10 bases fitting TRBD1. CDR3 length equals 17 residues. Germline CDR1 and CDR2: SGHTA and FQGNSA. After removal of 1 base from V and 1 base from J, the junction contained 7 bases not matched to a gene. The DNA for the CDR3 is TGTGCCAGCAGCTTAGAATTGGGGACAGGGGTTTCCTACGAGCAGTACTTC. Its protein product is CASSLELGTGVSYEQYF.